This T cell receptor beta chain appears in the sequencing data of a study of blood T cell repertoires in COVID-19. At the level of the study: T cells, B-cell-depleted T cells, or PBMCs supplied cDNA or gDNA.

Authors' data handling: Reference gene primer amplification yielded estimated nucleated cell counts. Data came from immunoSEQ multiplex PCR; TCRdb stores just in-frame clones and leaves some out. V, J and clone size are those of that table, while D and trimming were read from the DNA. The data show 100,000 to 150,000 clones, around 82% seen once. With V trimmed by 6 bases and J by 10 bases, 11 bases remained unmatched. This CDR3 spans 14 amino acids. Germline V lookup: CDR1 MNHEY, CDR2 SVGAGI. The clonotype comes from a man aged 80 or over with active or convalescent COVID-19. The J gene is TRBJ1-2, the V gene TRBV6-5, with 10 bases matching TRBD1. Sequencing input: peripheral blood. The CDR3 DNA follows: TGTGCCAGCAGCGATGGGGACAGGGGAACTGCCTACACCTTC. This gives the protein CASSDGDRGTAYTF.